The T cell receptor beta chain described here comes from a study of regulatory T cells in long-lasting Graves disease. Germline CDR1 MNHNS, CDR2 SASEGT. There are 14 residues in the CDR3. The V segment lost 2 bases and the J segment 6 bases; nucleotides outside the gene matches: 5. Study findings and constraints: TCR diversity was lower in persistent Graves' patients (versus newly diagnosed ones). Persistent patients shared some 2,900 public clonotypes among themselves. Newly diagnosed patients shared fewer, at around 970.

This clonotype has at least ten counts. Its antigen is unknown. Time point indicated: persistent/refractory GD, antithyroid drugs over 5 years with positive TRAb. RNA from PBMCs was the source of the TCR library. Library construction for TCR beta used iRepertoire HTBI primers and Arm-PCR of CDR3 regions. Via MiXCR, TCRdb re-called the multiplex PCR reads, giving one row per CDR3 protein. The sample consists of roughly 400,000 distinct CDR3 sequences, 20% to 25% of them appearing once. The gene calls are TRBV6-1 and TRBJ1-1; 8 bases map to TRBD1. The sequence was obtained from a female donor with Graves disease. Material: peripheral blood mononuclear cells (PBMCs), obtained when the disease was refractory, from a patient treated with antithyroid drugs. In DNA form, the CDR3 reads TGTGCCAGCAGTGAATCAGGGGGCCTTCCTGAAGCTTTCTTT. This codes for CASSESGGLPEAFF.